A single sample gave rise to the 5 T cell receptor beta chains below, sequenced in a study of blood T cells in healthy people across ages. Using a J-beta primer mix together with a sample-barcoded 5' primer, a second PCR was run for about 7 to 12 cycles. TCRdb analysed the 5' RACE reads with MiXCR anew, one entry per CDR3 protein. The table includes about 1,600,000 distinct CDR3 sequences, roughly 45% detected once. The source material was blood. The receptors come from a woman younger than 35 in good health.

The gene calls are TRBV20-1 and TRBJ2-1; unclear D gene. Germline V lookup: CDR1 DFQATT, CDR2 SNEGSKA (reference sequence). The CDR3 is made up of 13 amino acids. The germline V and J ends were trimmed by 7 bases and 0 bases, with 10 bases remaining between them. The CDR3 bases are TGCAGTGGTCAAAAACTCTCCTACAATGAGCAGTTCTTC. Translating it yields CSGQKLSYNEQFF.

The rearrangement links TRBV18 to TRBJ2-7, with TRBD1 identical over 8 bases. This CDR3 region has 14 residues. Germline loops: CDR1 KGHSH, CDR2 LQKENI. V lost 6 bases to trimming and J lost 3 bases; unmatched junction nucleotides: 7. The CDR3 coding sequence is TGTGCCAGCTCGCCCAACAGGGGGGACTACGAGCAGTACTTC. Its translation is CASSPNRGDYEQYF.

This sequence joins TRBV20-1 and TRBJ2-1, with 8 bases identical to TRBD2. The J call may be mistaken, given a closer DNA end match to TRBJ2-7. The CDR3 has 14 amino acids. The germline gives CDR1 DFQATT, CDR2 SNEGSKA (reference sequence). The DNA of the CDR3 is TGCAGTGCTAGGGAGCCGGGGGGGAACAATGAGCAGTACTTC. Amino acids: CSAREPGGNNEQYF.

The chain is built from TRBV6-5 and TRBJ1-2; 10 positions agree with TRBD1. CDR1 MNHEY and CDR2 SVGAGI come from the germline V gene. Trimming removed 3 bases from V and 8 bases from J; junction bases left unmatched: 6. The CDR3 has 14 residues. This CDR3 reads CASSYDRGRSGYTF. The DNA for the CDR3 is TGTGCCAGCAGTTATGACAGGGGGCGAAGCGGCTACACCTTC.

For the CDR3, the DNA is TGCAGCGTTGAAAAGGGGACTAGCGGGGGGAGGGCCCAGTACTTC. Its translation is CSVEKGTSGGRAQYF. This chain links TRBV29-1 with TRBJ2-5; 15 bases map to TRBD2. Losses at the gene ends were 2 bases for V and 9 bases for J; bases not matched to a gene: 7. Germline V gene lookup returns CDR1 SQVTM and CDR2 ANQGSEA. This CDR3 contains 15 residues.